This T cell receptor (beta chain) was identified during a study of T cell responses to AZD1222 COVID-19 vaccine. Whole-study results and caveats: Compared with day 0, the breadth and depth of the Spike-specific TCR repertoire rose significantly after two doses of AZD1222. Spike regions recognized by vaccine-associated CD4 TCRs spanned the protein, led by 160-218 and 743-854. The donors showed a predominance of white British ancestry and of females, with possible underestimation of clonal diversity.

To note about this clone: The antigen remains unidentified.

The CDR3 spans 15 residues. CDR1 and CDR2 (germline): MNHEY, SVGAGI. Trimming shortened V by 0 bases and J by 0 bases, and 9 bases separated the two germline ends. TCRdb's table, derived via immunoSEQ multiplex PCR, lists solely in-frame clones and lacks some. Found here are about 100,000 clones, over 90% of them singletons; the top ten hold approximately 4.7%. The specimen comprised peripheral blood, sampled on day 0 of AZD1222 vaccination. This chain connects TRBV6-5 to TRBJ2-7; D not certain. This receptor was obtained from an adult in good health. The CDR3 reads CASSYSGAHSYEQYF. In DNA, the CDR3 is TGTGCCAGCAGTTACTCTGGAGCCCACTCCTACGAGCAGTACTTC.